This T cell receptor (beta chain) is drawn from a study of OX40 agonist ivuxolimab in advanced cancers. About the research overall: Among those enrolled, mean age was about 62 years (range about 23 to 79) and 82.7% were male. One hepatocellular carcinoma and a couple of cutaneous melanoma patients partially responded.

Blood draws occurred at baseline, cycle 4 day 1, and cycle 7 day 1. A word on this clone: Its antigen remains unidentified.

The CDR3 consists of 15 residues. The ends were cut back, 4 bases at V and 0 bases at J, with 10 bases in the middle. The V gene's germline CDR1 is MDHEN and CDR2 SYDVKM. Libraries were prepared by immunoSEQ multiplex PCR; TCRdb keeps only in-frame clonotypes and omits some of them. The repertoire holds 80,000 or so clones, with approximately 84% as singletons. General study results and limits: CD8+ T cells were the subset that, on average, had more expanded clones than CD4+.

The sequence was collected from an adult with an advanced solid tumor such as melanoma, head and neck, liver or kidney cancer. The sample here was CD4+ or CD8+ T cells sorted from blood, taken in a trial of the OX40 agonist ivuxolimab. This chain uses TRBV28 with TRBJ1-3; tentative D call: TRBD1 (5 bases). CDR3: CASSSGGLSGNTIYF. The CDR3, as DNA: TGTGCCAGCAGTTCCGGGGGTCTCTCTGGAAACACCATATATTTT.